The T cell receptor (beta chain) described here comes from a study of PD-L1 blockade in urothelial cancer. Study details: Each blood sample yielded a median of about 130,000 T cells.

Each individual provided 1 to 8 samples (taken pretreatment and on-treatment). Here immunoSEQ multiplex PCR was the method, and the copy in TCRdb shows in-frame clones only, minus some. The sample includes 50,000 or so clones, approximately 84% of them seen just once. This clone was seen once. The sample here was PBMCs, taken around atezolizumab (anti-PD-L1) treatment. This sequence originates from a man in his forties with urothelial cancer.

CDR3 amino acids: CASSLVGGKSTGELFF. In DNA form, the CDR3 reads TGTGCCAGCAGCTTGGTAGGCGGAAAAAGCACCGGGGAGCTGTTTTTT. The chain employs TRBV5-4 and TRBJ2-2; D gene unclear. From germline, CDR1 is SGHNT and CDR2 YYREEE (reference sequence). The CDR3 runs 16 residues. Deletions cut 0 bases from V and 4 bases from J, with 13 bases between.